The clone carrying this T cell receptor beta chain has a handful of counts. The antigen remains undetermined. These data are taken from a study of regulatory T cells in long-lasting Graves disease. Time point specified: persistent/refractory GD, antithyroid drugs over 5 years with positive TRAb. RNA from PBMCs was the source of the TCR library. The collection involved drawing 8 to 9 milliliters of peripheral blood into EDTA tubes. Construction of TCR beta libraries relied on iRepertoire HTBI primers and on Arm-PCR targeting CDR3 regions. TCRdb ran MiXCR on the multiplex PCR reads and lists one entry per CDR3 protein. Here the sample spans roughly 500,000 distinct CDR3 sequences, around 20% being singletons. Study-wide points: Persistent Graves' patients showed a TCR diversity that was lower than that of newly diagnosed ones. Rather than thyroid tissue, only peripheral blood underwent study.

Germline V gene data show CDR1 as SQVTM and CDR2 as ANQGSEA. The CDR3 has 13 amino acids. The germline V and J ends were trimmed by 3 bases and 6 bases, with 11 bases remaining between them. The sequences come from peripheral blood mononuclear cells (PBMCs), collected when the disease was refractory, from a patient treated with antithyroid drugs. The sequence derives from a female donor with Graves disease. The chain uses TRBV29-1 and TRBJ2-2; D gene uncertain. Here the CDR3 reads CSVESLWSGELFF. CDR3 bases: TGCAGCGTTGAGAGTCTTTGGTCCGGGGAGCTGTTTTTT.